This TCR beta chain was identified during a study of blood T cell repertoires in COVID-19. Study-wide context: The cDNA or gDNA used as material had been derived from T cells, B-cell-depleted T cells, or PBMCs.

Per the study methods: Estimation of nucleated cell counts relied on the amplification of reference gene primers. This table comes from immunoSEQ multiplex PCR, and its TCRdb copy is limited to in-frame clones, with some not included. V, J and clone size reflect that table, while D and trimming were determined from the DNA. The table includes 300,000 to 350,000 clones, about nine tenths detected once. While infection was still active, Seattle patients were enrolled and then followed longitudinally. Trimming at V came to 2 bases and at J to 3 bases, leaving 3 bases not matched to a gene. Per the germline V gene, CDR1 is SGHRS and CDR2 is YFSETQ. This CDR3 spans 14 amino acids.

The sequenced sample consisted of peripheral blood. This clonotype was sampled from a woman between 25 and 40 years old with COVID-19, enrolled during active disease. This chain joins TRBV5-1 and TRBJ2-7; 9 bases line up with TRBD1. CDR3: CASSLRDRDYEQYF. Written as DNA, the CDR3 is TGCGCCAGCAGCTTACGGGACAGGGACTACGAGCAGTACTTC.